The next 4 T cell receptor beta chains were all read from a single sample in a study of T cells in women clearing cervical HPV infection. Assay used: immunoSEQ multiplex PCR; TCRdb lists only in-frame clones, some missing. This sample carries approximately 41,000 clones, with 7.6% going to the ten biggest clones. The sequenced sample consisted of blood buffy coat. All receptors derive from a woman aged 18-69 years with a cervical HPV16 infection that either progressed to CIN3+ or cleared (not recorded which).

Of note for this clone: The DNA ends 3 residues before the CDR3 does, and the rest of the CDR3 is filled in from the germline J gene. V and J are TRBV5-1 and TRBJ1-4; D possibly corresponds to TRBD1 (6 bases). The CDR3 consists of 14 residues. Germline-derived CDR1 and CDR2 are SGHRS and YFSETQ. V was clipped by 5 bases and J by 0 bases, with 8 bases between them. The CDR3 protein is CASRQGATNEKLFF. Incomplete CDR3 DNA: TGCGCCAGCAGACAGGGTGCAACTAATGAAAAA.

Notes on this clone: The read gets to within 3 residues of the CDR3 end, and the germline J gene fills in the rest. The chain recombines TRBV11-2 with TRBJ2-7; tentatively, D is TRBD2 (5 bases). Trimming removed 1 base from V and 3 bases from J, with 10 bases in between. Germline CDR1 SGHAT, CDR2 FQNNGV. This CDR3 region has 14 residues. The CDR3 protein is CASSLAAGYYEQYF. The covered CDR3 bases are TGTGCCAGCAGCTTAGCGGCGGGTTACTACGAG.

On this clone itself: The CDR3 extends 3 residues past the end of the read, so its final part is completed from the germline J gene. V usage is TRBV4-1 and J usage is TRBJ2-1; D gene ambiguous. Trimming cost V 0 bases and J 8 bases, with 8 bases left between them. There are 13 residues in the CDR3. The V gene's germline CDR1 is MGHRA and CDR2 YSYEKL. CDR3 bases read: TGCGCCAGCAGCCAAGAAAACAGCTATGAG. Protein product: CASSQENSYE. The entire CDR3 protein is CASSQENSYEQFF.

The CDR3 region is CSAYGGTNNEQFF. Partial CDR3 DNA: TGCAGTGCATACGGCGGTACCAACAATGAG. The chain combines TRBV20-1 with TRBJ2-1; D is unresolved. The read is 3 residues too short to cover the CDR3 end, so that end is filled in from the germline J gene. CDR3 length: 13 residues. Germline V CDR1 and CDR2: DFQATT, SNEGSKA (reference sequence). V dropped 6 bases and J dropped 5 bases, with 14 bases sitting between them.